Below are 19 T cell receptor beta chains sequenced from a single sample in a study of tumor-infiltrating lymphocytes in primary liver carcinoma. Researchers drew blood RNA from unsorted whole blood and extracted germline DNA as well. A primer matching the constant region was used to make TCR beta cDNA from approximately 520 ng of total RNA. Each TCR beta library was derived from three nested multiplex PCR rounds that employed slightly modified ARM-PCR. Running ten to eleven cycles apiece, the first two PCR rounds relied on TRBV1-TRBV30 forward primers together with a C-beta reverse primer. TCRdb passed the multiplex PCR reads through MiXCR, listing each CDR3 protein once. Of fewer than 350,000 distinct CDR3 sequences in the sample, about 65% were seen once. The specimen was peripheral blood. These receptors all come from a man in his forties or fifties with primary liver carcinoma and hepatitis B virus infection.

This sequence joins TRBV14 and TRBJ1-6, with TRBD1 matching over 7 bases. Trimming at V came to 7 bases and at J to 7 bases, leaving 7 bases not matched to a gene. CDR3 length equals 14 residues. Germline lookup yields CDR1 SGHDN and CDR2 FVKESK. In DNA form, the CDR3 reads TGTGCCAGCAACGGCGGGACAGCAAATTCACCCCTCCACTTT. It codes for CASNGGTANSPLHF.

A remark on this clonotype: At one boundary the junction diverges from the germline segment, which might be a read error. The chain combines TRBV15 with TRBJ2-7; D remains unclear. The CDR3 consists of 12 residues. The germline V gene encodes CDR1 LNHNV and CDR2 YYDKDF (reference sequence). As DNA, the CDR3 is TGTGCCACCAGCGAGTTCTCCTGCGAGCAGTACTTC. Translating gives CATSEFSCEQYF.

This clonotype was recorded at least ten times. The DNA of the CDR3 is TGTGCCAGCACACAGGGGGTTGTCCTGACTTTC. Its protein product is CASTQGVVLTF. The chain links TRBV6-2 or TRBV6-3 to TRBJ2-6, with 8 bases matching TRBD1. The CDR3 runs 11 residues. Germline loops: CDR1 MNHEY, CDR2 SVGEGT. Trimming removed 7 bases from V and 13 bases from J; junction bases left unmatched: 3.

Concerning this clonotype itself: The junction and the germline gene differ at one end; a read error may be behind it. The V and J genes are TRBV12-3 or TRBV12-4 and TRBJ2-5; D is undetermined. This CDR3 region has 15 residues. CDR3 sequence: CASGWLGPRQETQYF. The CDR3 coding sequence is TGTGCCAGCGGCTGGTTGGGTCCAAGGCAAGAGACTCAGTACTTC.

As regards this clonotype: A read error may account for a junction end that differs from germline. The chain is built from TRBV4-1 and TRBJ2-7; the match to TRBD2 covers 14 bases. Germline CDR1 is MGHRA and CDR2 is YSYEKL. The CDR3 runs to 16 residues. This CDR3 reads CASSRGTSGRNYKQYF. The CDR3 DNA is TGCGCCAGCAGCCGTGGGACTAGCGGGAGAAACTACAAGCAGTACTTC.

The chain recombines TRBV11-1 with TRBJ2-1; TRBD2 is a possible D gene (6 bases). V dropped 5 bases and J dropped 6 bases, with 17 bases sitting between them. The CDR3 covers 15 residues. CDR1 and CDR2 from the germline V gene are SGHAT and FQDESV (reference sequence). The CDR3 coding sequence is TGTGCCAGCAGCCTATCTGGGATTAGCGGCAATGAGCAGTTCTTC. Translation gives CASSLSGISGNEQFF.

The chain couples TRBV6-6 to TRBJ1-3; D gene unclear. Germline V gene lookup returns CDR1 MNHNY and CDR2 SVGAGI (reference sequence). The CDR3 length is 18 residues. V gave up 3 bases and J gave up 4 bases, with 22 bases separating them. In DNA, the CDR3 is TGTGCCAGCAGTTATCTCGCGGTTGGGGAGGCCCTCGGAAACACCATATATTTT. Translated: CASSYLAVGEALGNTIYF.

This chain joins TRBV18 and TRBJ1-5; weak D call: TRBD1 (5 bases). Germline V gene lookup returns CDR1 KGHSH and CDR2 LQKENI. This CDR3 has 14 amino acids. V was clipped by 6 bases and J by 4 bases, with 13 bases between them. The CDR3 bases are TGTGCCAGCTCGCAGGGACGGAATAATCAGCCCCAGCATTTT. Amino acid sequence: CASSQGRNNQPQHF.

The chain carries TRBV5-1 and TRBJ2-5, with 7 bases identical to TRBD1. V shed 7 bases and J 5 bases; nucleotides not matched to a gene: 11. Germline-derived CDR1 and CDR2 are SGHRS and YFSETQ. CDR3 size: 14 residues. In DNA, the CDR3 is TGCGCCAGCCGCCGGGACAGAGGAGCGGAGACCCAGTACTTC. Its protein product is CASRRDRGAETQYF.

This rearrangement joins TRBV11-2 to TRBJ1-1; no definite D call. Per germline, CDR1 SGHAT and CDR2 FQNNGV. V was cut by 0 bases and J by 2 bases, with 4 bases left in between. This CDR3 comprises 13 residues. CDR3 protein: CASSLDHNTEAFF. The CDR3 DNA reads TGTGCCAGCAGCTTAGATCATAACACTGAAGCTTTCTTT.

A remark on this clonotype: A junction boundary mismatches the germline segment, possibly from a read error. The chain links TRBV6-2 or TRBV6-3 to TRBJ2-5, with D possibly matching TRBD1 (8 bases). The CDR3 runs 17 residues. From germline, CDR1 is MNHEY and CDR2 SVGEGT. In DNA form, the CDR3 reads TGTGCCAGCAGTTACCACCGGACAGGGAGGGCCCAAGAGGCCCAGTACTTC. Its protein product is CASSYHRTGRAQEAQYF.

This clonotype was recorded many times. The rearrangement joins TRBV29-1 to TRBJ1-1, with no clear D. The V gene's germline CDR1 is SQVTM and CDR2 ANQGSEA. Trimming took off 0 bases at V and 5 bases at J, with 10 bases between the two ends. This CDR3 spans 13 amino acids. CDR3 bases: TGCAGCGTTGAAGATCATGCGGATACTGAAGCTTTCTTT. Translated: CSVEDHADTEAFF.

This chain's CDR3 is CASNFWQYEQYF. The CDR3 nucleotides are TGTGCCAGCAACTTTTGGCAGTACGAGCAGTACTTC. The chain couples TRBV11-2 to TRBJ2-5; D gene uncertain. TRBJ2-7 matches the DNA end more closely, so the J call is doubtful. The CDR3 has 12 amino acids. CDR1 SGHAT and CDR2 FQNNGV come from the germline V gene.

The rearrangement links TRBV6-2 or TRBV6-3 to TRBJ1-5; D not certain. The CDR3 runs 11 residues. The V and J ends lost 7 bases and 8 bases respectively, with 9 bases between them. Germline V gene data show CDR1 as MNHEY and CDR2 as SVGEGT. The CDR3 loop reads CASTDGEPQHF. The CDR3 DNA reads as TGTGCCAGCACTGATGGGGAGCCCCAGCATTTT.

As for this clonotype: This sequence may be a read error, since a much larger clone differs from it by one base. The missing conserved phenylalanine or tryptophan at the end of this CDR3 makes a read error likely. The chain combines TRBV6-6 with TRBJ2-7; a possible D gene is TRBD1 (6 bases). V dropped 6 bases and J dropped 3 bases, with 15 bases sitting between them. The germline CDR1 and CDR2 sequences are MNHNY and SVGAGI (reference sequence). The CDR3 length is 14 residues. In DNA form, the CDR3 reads TGTGCCAGCAGAGAACCGGGACAAGACTACGAGCAGTACCTC. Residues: CASREPGQDYEQYL.

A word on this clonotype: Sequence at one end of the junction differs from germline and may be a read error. The CDR3 reads CASSLDSTWQAYEKYF. CDR3 in DNA: TGTGCCAGCAGCTTAGATTCCACTTGGCAGGCCTACGAGAAGTATTTC. The chain employs TRBV11-2 and TRBJ2-7; D gene ambiguous. This CDR3 contains 16 residues. In germline, CDR1 is SGHAT, CDR2 FQNNGV.

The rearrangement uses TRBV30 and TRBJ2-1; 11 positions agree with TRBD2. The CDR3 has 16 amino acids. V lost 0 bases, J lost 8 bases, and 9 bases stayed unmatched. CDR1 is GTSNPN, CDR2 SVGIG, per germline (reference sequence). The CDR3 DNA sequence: TGTGCCTGGAGTGTAGGTCTAGCGGGAGGAGGGCATGAGCAGTTCTTC. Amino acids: CAWSVGLAGGGHEQFF.

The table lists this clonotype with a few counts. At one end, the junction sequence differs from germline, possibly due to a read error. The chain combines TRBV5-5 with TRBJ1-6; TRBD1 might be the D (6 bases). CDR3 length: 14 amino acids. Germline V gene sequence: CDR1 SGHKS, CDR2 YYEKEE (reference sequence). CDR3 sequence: CPSSTQGEQSPLHF. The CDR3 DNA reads TGTCCCAGCAGCACACAGGGAGAGCAGTCACCCCTCCACTTT.

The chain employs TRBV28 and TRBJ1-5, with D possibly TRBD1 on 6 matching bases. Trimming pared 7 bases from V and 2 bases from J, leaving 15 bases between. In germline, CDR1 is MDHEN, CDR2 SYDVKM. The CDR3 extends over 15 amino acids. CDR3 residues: CASISGTRGNQPQHF. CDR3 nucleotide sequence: TGTGCCAGCATCTCCGGGACACGGGGCAATCAGCCCCAGCATTTT.